This entry is about one T cell receptor (beta chain). The data were obtained in a study of blood T cell repertoires in COVID-19. Across the study: Some COVID-19 samples were acute and others convalescent; all came from the United States, Italy and Spain.

Using immunoSEQ multiplex PCR, the repertoire was profiled, and TCRdb retains in-frame clones only, with some absent. The sample has under 300,000 clones, around 90% seen once. Per germline, CDR1 MNHEY and CDR2 SVGAGI. Trimming removed 2 bases from V and 9 bases from J, with 22 bases in between. The CDR3 length is 16 residues. Sequenced input: PBMCs or T cells enriched from blood (not recorded which). The TCR comes from a woman in her 50s who had recovered from COVID-19. The chain employs TRBV6-5 and TRBJ1-1; tentative D call: TRBD1 (5 bases). CDR3 nucleotides: TGTGCCAGCAGTTACACTCTGCAGGGAGGGATAGGTCAAGCTTTCTTT. Protein: CASSYTLQGGIGQAFF.